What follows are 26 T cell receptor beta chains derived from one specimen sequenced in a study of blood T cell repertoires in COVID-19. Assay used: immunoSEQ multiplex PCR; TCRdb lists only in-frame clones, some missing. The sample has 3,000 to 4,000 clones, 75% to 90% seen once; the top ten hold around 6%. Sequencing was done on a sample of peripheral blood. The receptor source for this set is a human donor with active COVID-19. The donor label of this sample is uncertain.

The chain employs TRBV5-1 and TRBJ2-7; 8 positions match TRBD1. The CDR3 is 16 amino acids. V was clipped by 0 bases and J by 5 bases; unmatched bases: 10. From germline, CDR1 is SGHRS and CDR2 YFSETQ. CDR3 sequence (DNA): TGCGCCAGCAGCTTGGGGGTGGACAGGGAGGCCGACGAGCAGTACTTC. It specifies CASSLGVDREADEQYF.

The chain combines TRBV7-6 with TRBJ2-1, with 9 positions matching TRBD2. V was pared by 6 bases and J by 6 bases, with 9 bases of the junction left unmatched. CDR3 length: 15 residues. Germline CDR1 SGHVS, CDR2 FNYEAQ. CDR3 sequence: CASRPTSGGGNEQFF. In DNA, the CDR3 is TGTGCCAGCAGACCGACTAGCGGCGGCGGCAATGAGCAGTTCTTC. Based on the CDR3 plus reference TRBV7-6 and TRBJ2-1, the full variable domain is GAGVSQSPRYKVTKRGQDVALRCDPISGHVSLYWYRQALGQGPEFLTYFNYEAQQDKSGLPNDRFSAERPEGSISTLTIQRTEQRDSAMYRCASRPTSGGGNEQFFGPGTRLTVL.

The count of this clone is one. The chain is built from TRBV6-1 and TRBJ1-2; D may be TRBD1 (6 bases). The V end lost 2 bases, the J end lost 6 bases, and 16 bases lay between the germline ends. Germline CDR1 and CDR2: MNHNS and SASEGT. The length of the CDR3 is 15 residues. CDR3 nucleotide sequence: TGTGCCAGCAGTGAATTGGCAGGGGCGCCGGATGGCTACACCTTC. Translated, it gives CASSELAGAPDGYTF.

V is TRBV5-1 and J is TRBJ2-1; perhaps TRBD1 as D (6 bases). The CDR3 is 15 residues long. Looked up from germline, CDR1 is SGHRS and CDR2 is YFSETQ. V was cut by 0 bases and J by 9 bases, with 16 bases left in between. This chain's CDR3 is CASSLDGRGRSEQFF. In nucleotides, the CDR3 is TGCGCCAGCAGCTTGGACGGCAGGGGACGTAGTGAGCAGTTCTTC.

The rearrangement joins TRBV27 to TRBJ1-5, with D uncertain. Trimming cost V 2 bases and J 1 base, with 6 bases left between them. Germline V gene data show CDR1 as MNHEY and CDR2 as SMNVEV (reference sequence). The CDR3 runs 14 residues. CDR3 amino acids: CASSLEASNQPQHF. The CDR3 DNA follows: TGTGCCAGCAGTTTAGAGGCAAGCAATCAGCCCCAGCATTTT.

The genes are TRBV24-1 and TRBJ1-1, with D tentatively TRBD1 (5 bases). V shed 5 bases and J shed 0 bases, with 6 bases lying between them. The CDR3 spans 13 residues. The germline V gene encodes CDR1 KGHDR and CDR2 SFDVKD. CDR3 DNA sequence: TGTGCCACCAGTGCGACAGTGAACACTGAAGCTTTCTTT. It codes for CATSATVNTEAFF.

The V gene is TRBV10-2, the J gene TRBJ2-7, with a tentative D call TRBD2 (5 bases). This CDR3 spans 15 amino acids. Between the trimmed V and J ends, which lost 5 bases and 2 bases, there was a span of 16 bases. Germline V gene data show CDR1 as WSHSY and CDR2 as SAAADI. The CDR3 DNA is TGCGCCAGCAGTCTCCGCTCCCCGAGGGCCTACGAGCAGTACTTC. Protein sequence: CASSLRSPRAYEQYF.

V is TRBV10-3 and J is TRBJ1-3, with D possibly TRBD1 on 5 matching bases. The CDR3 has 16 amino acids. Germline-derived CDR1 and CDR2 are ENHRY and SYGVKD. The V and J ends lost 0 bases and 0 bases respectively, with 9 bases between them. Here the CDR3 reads CAISESNRPSGNTIYF. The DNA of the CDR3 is TGTGCCATCAGTGAGTCCAACAGGCCCTCTGGAAACACCATATATTTT.

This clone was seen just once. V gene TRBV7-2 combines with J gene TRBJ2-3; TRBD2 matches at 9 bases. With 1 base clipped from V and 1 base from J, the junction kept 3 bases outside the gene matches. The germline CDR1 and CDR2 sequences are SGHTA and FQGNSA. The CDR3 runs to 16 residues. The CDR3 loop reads CASSLGLAGGTDTQYF. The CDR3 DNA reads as TGTGCCAGCAGCTTAGGTTTAGCGGGGGGCACAGATACGCAGTATTTT.

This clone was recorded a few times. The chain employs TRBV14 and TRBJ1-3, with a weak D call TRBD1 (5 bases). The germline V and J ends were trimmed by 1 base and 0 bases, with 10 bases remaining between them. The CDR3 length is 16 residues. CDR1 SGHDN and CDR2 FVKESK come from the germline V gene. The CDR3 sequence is CASSQVMGGSGNTIYF. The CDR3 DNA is TGTGCCAGCAGCCAAGTTATGGGGGGCTCTGGAAACACCATATATTTT. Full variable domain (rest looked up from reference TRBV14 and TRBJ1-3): EAGVTQFPSHSVIEKGQTVTLRCDPISGHDNLYWYRRVMGKEIKFLLHFVKESKQDESGMPNNRFLAERTGGTYSTLKVQPAELEDSGVYFCASSQVMGGSGNTIYFGEGSWLTVV.

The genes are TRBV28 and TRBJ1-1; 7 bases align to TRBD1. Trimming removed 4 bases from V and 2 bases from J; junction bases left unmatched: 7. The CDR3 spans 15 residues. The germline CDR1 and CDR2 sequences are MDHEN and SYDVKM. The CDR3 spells CASSSGQETNTEAFF. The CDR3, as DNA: TGTGCCAGCAGTTCCGGACAGGAGACAAACACTGAAGCTTTCTTT. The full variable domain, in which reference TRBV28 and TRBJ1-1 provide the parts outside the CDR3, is DVKVTQSSRYLVKRTGEKVFLECVQDMDHENMFWYRQDPGLGLRLIYFSYDVKMKEKGDIPEGYSVSREKKERFSLILESASTNQTSMYLCASSSGQETNTEAFFGQGTRLTVV.

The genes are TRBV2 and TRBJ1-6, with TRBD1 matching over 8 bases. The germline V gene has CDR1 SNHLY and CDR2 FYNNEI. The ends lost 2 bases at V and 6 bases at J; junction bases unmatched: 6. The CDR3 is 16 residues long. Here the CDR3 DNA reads TGTGCCAGCAGTGAAAGGTCAGGGGGCGGTAATTCACCCCTCCACTTT. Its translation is CASSERSGGGNSPLHF.

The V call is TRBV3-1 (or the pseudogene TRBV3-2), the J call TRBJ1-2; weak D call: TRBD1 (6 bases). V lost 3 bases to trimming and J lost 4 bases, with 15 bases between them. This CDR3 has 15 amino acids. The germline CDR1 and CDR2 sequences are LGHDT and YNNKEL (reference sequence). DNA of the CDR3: TGTGCCAGCAGCCATACAGGGATCCCCTCCTATGGCTACACCTTC. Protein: CASSHTGIPSYGYTF.

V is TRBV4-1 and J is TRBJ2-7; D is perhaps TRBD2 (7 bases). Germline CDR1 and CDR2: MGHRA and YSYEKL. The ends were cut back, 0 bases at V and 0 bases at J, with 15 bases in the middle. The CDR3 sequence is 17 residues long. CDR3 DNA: TGCGCCAGCAGCCAAGAAGAGGGGGGGATGGACTCCTACGAGCAGTACGTC. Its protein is CASSQEEGGMDSYEQYV.

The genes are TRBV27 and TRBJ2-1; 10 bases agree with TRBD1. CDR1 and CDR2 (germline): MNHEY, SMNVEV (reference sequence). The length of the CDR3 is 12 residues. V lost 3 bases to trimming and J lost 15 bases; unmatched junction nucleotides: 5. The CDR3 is CASSFDRGRVFF. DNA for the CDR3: TGTGCCAGCAGTTTCGACAGGGGGCGCGTGTTCTTC.

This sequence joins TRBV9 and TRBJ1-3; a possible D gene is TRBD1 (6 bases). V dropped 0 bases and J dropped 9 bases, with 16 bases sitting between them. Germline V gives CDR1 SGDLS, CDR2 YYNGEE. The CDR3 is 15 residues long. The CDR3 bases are TGTGCCAGCAGCGTAGCTGCGACAGGCGGAGGCACCATATATTTT. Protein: CASSVAATGGGTIYF.

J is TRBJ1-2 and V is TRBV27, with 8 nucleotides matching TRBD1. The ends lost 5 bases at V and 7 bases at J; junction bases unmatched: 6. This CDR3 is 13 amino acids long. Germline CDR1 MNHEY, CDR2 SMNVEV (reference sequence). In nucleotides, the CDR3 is TGTGCCAGCAGTAGGGCAGGGGGCCTTGGCTACACCTTC. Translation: CASSRAGGLGYTF.

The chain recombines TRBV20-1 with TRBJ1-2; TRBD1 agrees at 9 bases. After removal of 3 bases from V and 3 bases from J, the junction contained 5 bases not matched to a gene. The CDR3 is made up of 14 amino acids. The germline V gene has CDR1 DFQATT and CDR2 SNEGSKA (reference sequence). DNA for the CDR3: TGCAGTGCTAGTCGACAGGGGGGCTACTATGGCTACACCTTC. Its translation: CSASRQGGYYGYTF.

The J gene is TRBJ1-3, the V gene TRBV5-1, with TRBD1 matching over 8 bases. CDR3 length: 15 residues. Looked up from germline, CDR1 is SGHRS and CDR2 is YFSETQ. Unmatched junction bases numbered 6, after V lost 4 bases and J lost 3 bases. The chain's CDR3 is CASSTRTGSGNTIYF. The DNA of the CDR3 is TGCGCCAGCAGCACCCGGACAGGGAGTGGAAACACCATATATTTT. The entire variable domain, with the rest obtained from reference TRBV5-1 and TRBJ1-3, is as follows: KAGVTQTPRYLIKTRGQQVTLSCSPISGHRSVSWYQQTPGQGLQFLFEYFSETQRNKGNFPGRFSGRQFSNSRSEMNVSTLELGDSALYLCASSTRTGSGNTIYFGEGSWLTVV.

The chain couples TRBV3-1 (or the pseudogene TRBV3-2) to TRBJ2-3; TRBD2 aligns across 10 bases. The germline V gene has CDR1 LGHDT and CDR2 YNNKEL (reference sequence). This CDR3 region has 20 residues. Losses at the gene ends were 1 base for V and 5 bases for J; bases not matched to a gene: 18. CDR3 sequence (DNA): TGTGCCAGCAGCCAAGTTCTTTTATGGTCCCAGCGGGGGGGAGAAGATACGCAGTATTTT. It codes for CASSQVLLWSQRGGEDTQYF.

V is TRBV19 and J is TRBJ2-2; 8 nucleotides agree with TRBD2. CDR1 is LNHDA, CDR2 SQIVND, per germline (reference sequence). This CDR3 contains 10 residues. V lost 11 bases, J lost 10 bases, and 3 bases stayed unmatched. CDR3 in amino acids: CARGGAELFF. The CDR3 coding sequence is TGTGCCCGGGGGGGTGCGGAGCTGTTTTTT.

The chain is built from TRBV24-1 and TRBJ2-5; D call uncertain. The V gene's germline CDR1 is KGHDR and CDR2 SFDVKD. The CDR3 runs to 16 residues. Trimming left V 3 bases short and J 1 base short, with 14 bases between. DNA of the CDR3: TGTGCCACCAGTGATCCCACACAGATACCCCAAGAGACCCAGTACTTC. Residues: CATSDPTQIPQETQYF.

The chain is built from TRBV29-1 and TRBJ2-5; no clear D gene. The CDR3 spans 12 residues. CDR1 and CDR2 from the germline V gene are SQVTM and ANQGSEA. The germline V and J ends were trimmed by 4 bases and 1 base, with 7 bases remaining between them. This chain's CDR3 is CSVGGLQETQYF. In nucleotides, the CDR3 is TGCAGCGTTGGAGGTCTCCAAGAGACCCAGTACTTC.

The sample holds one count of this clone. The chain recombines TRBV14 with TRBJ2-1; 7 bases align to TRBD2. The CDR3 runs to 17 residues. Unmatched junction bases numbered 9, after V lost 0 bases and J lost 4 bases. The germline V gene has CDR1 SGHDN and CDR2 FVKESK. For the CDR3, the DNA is TGTGCCAGCAGCCAAGATACGGGACTACTACTGTACAATGAGCAGTTCTTC. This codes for CASSQDTGLLLYNEQFF.

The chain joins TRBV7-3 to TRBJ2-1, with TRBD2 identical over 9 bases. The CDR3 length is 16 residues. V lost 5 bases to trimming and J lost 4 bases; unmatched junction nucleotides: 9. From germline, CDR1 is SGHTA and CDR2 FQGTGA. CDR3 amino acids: CASSPQTSGLYNEQFF. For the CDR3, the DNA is TGTGCCAGCAGCCCCCAGACTAGCGGACTTTACAATGAGCAGTTCTTC. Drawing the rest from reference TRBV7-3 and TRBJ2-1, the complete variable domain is GAGVSQTPSNKVTEKGKYVELRCDPISGHTALYWYRQSLGQGPEFLIYFQGTGAADDSGLPNDRFFAVRPEGSVSTLKIQRTERGDSAVYLCASSPQTSGLYNEQFFGPGTRLTVL.

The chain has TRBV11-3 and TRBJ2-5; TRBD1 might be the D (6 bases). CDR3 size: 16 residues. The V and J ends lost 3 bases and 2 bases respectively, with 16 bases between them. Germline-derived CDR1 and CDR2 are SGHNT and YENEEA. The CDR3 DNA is TGTGCCAGCAGCTTGGGGGCAGCCTTCGGGCAAGAGACCCAGTACTTC. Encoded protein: CASSLGAAFGQETQYF.